The clone carrying this TCR beta chain has just a few counts. What it binds is not known. This sample is part of a study of T cell repertoires in cytomegalovirus infection. Study overall: Evidence of both CMV infection and a matching HLA type came from public TCR beta signatures.

TCRdb passed the reads through MiXCR, listing each CDR3 protein once. This table holds a few hundred thousand distinct CDR3 sequences, over 8% found once. General observations from the study: Cumulative frequency (of public TCR beta family members) identified carriers of CMV plus the relevant HLA. Ex vivo responses were dominated by HLA-C-restricted CMV-specific TCR beta clonotypes.

V shed 10 bases and J shed 5 bases, with 18 bases lying between them. This CDR3 comprises 13 residues. The V gene's germline CDR1 is LGHDT and CDR2 YNNKEL (reference sequence). The sample comprised PBMCs. The chain uses TRBV3-1 and TRBJ2-7; D might be TRBD1 (7 bases). The receptor's source is a human donor in good health (CMV status not recorded). Some clones in this sample may be carry-over from other donors' samples. The CDR3 loop is CATRPAGGNEQYF. The CDR3 DNA reads TGTGCCACCCGCCCGGCAGGGGGGAACGAGCAGTACTTC.